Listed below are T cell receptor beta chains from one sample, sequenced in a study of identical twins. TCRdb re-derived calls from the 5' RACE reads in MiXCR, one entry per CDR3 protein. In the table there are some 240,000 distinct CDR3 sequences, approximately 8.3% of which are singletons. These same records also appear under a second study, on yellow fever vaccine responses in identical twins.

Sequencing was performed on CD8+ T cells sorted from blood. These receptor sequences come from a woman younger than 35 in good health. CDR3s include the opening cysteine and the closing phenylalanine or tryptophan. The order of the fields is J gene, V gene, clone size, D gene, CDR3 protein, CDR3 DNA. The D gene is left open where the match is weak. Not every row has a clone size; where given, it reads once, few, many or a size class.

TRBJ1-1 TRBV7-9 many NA CASSPSGTEAFF TGTGCCAGCAGCCCAAGCGGAACTGAAGCTTTCTTT
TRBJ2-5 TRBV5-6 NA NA CASTRVEEQETQYF TGTGCCAGCACCCGCGTGGAGGAGCAAGAGACCCAGTACTTC
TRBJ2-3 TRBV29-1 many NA CSGGGGYDTQYF TGCAGCGGAGGGGGAGGTTACGATACGCAGTATTTT
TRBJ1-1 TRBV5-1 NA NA CASSLVYGTEAFF TGCGCCAGCAGCTTGGTGTATGGGACTGAAGCTTTCTTT
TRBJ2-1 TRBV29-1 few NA CSVEEYNEQFF TGCAGCGTTGAGGAGTACAATGAGCAGTTCTTC
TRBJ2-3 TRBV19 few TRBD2 CASSPRGTSGSDTQYF TGTGCCAGTAGTCCCAGGGGGACTAGCGGTTCAGATACGCAGTATTTT
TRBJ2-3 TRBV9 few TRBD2 CASSAGGGVGTDTQYF TGTGCCAGCAGCGCCGGGGGGGGGGTAGGCACAGATACGCAGTATTTT
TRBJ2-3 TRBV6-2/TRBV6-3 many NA CASSRQELSTDTQYF TGTGCCAGCAGTAGACAGGAGCTAAGCACAGATACGCAGTATTTT
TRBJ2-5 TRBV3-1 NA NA CASSPFRGKETQYF TGTGCCAGCAGCCCATTTCGCGGGAAAGAGACCCAGTACTTC
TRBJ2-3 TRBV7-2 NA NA CASSLVATVSTDTQYF TGTGCCAGCAGCTTAGTAGCGACGGTGAGCACAGATACGCAGTATTTT
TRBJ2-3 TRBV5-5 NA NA CASSHSGESTDTQYF TGTGCCAGCAGCCACTCGGGCGAGTCCACAGATACGCAGTATTTT
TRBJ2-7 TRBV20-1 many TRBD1 CSAAGQGEPYEQYF TGCAGTGCTGCGGGACAGGGGGAACCCTACGAGCAGTACTTC
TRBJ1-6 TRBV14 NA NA CASSQVSYSPLHF TGTGCCAGCAGCCAAGTTTCTTACTCACCCCTCCACTTT
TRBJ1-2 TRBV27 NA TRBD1 CASSLSRQGATGYTF TGTGCCAGCAGTTTATCGAGGCAGGGGGCGACCGGCTACACCTTC
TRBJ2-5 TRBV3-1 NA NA CASSQDVRDMGPEETQYF TGTGCCAGCAGCCAAGATGTCAGGGATATGGGGCCGGAAGAGACCCAGTACTTC
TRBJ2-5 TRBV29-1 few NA CSAPERGRPRGQETQYF TGCAGCGCCCCCGAGCGCGGGAGGCCCAGGGGGCAAGAGACCCAGTACTTC
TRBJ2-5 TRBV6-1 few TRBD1 CASRETGTGGWETQYF TGTGCCAGCAGGGAAACCGGGACAGGGGGCTGGGAGACCCAGTACTTC
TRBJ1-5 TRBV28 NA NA CASSHSWEDQPQHF TGTGCCAGCAGCCATTCATGGGAGGATCAGCCCCAGCATTTT
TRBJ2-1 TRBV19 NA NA CASRDFSYNEQFF TGTGCCAGTAGGGACTTTTCCTACAATGAGCAGTTCTTC
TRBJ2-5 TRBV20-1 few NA CSARETRVQETQYF TGCAGTGCTAGAGAAACGAGGGTCCAAGAGACCCAGTACTTC
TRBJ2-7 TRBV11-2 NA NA CASTAGQEFYEQYF TGTGCCAGCACCGCTGGGCAGGAGTTTTACGAGCAGTACTTC
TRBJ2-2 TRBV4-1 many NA CASSPYVGNTGELFF TGCGCCAGCAGCCCCTATGTTGGGAACACCGGGGAGCTGTTTTTT
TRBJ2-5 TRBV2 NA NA CASAPGPQETQYF TGTGCCAGCGCCCCAGGGCCCCAAGAGACCCAGTACTTC
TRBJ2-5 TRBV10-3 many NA CAISDQETQYF TGTGCCATCAGTGACCAAGAGACCCAGTACTTC
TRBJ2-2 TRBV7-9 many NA CASRRQIPPGELFF TGTGCCAGCAGACGTCAGATACCTCCGGGGGAGCTGTTTTTT
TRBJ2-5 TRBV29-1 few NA CSVESQVPFQETQYF TGCAGCGTTGAGTCCCAGGTCCCATTCCAAGAGACCCAGTACTTC
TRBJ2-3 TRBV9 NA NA CASSAWGTDTQYF TGTGCCAGCAGCGCTTGGGGAACAGATACGCAGTATTTT
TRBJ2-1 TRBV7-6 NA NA CASSLEGGGYNEQFF TGTGCCAGCAGCTTAGAGGGCGGAGGATACAATGAGCAGTTCTTC
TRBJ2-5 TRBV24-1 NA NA CATSDASNQGRAGQETQYF TGTGCCACCAGTGATGCATCGAATCAAGGCAGGGCGGGCCAAGAGACCCAGTACTTC
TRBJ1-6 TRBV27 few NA CASSSGPNSPLHF TGTGCCAGCAGTTCCGGACCTAATTCACCCCTCCACTTT
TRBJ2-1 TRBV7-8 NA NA CASSFLPRQDEQFF TGTGCCAGCAGCTTCCTACCCAGACAGGATGAGCAGTTCTTC
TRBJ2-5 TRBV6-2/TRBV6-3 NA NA CARSTGSRRETQYF TGTGCCAGATCGACTGGATCGCGAAGAGAGACCCAGTACTTC
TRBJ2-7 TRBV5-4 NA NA CASSLEGGHEQYF TGTGCCAGCAGCTTGGAGGGGGGCCACGAGCAGTACTTC
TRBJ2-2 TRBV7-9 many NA CASSHTNGGVNTGELFF TGTGCCAGCAGCCACACTAACGGGGGAGTGAACACCGGGGAGCTGTTTTTT
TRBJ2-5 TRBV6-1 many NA CASSEYRGGETQYF TGTGCCAGCAGTGAATACAGAGGAGGAGAGACCCAGTACTTC
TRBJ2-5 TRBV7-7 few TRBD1 CASSYLQGLETQYF TGTGCTAGCAGCTACCTACAGGGGTTGGAGACCCAGTACTTC